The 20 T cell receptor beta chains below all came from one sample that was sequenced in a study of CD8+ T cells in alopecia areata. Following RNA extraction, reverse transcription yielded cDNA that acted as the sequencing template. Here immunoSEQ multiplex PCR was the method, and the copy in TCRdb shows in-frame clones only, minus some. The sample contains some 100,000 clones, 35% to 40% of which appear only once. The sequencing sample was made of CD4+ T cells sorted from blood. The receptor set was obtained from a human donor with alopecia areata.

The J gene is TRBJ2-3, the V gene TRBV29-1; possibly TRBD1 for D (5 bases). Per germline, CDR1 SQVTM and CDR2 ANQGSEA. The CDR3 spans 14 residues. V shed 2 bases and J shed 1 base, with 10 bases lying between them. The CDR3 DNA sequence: TGCAGCGTTGAAAGGGGTTTTGGCACAGATACGCAGTATTTT. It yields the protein CSVERGFGTDTQYF.

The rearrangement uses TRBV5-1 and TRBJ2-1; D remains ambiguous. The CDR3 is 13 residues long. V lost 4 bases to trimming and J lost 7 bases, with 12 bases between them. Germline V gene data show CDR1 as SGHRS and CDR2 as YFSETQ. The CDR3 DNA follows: TGCGCCAGCAGCCTGGATCTCGCTAATGAGCAGTTCTTC. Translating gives CASSLDLANEQFF. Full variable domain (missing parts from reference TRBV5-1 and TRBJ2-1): KAGVTQTPRYLIKTRGQQVTLSCSPISGHRSVSWYQQTPGQGLQFLFEYFSETQRNKGNFPGRFSGRQFSNSRSEMNVSTLELGDSALYLCASSLDLANEQFFGPGTRLTVL.

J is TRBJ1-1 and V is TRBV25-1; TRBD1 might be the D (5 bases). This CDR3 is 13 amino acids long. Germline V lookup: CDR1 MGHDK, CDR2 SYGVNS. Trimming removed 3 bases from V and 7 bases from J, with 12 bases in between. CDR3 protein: CASSDPPGDEAFF. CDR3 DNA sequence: TGTGCCAGCAGTGACCCTCCGGGGGATGAAGCTTTCTTT.

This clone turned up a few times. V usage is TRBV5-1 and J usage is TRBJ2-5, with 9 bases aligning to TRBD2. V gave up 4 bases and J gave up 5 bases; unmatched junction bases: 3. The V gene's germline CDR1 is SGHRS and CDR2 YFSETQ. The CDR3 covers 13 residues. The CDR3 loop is CASSQLAGETQYF. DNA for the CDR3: TGCGCCAGCAGCCAACTAGCGGGTGAGACCCAGTACTTC.

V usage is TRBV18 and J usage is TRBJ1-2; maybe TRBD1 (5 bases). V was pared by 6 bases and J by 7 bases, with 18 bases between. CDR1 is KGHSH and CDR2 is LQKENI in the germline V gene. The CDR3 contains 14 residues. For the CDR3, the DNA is TGTGCCAGCTCCCTGGCCGGCGAGAGGGGTGGCTACACCTTC. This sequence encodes CASSLAGERGGYTF.

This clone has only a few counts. The CDR3 DNA is TGTGCCAGTAGTGCAAGGACAGGGTACTACGAGCAGTACTTC. It yields the protein CASSARTGYYEQYF. The gene calls are TRBV19 and TRBJ2-7; TRBD1 agrees at 8 bases. Germline V gene lookup returns CDR1 LNHDA and CDR2 SQIVND (reference sequence). This CDR3 is 14 amino acids long. Unmatched junction bases numbered 6, after V lost 5 bases and J lost 3 bases.

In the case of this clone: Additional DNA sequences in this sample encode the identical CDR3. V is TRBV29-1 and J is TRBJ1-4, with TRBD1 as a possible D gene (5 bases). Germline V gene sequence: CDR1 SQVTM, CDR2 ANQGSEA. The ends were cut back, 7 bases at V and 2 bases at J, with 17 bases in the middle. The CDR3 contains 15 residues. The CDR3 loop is CSARGAGRTNEKLFF. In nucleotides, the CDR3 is TGCAGCGCCCGGGGTGCGGGGCGGACTAATGAAAAACTGTTTTTT.

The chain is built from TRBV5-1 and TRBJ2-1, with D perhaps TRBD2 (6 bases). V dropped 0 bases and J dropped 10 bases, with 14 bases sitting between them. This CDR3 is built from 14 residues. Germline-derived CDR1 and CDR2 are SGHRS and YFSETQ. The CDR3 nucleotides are TGCGCCAGCAGCTTGGGACTAGAGGAGGGCGAGCAGTTCTTC. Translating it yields CASSLGLEEGEQFF.

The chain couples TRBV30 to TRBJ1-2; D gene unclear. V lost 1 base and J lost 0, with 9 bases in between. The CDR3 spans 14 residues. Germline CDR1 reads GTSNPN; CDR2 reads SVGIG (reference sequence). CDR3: CAWSGPSSNYGYTF. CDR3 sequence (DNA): TGTGCCTGGAGTGGGCCAAGTTCTAACTATGGCTACACCTTC.

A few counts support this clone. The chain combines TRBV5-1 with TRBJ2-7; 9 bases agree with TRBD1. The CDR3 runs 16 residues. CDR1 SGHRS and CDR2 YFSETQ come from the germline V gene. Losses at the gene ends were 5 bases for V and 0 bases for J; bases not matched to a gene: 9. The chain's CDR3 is CASRPTGTGSSYEQYF. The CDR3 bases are TGCGCCAGCAGACCCACCGGGACAGGGAGCTCCTACGAGCAGTACTTC.

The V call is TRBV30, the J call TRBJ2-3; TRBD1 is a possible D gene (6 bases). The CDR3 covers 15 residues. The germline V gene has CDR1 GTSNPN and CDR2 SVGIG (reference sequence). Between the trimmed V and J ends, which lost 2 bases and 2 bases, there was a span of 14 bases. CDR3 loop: CAWSTNRVPTDTQYF. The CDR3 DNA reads TGTGCCTGGAGTACTAACAGGGTACCCACAGATACGCAGTATTTT. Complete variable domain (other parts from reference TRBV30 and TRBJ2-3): SQTIHQWPATLVQPVGSPLSLECTVEGTSNPNLYWYRQAAGRGLQLLFYSVGIGQISSEVPQNLSASRPQDRQFILSSKKLLLSDSGFYLCAWSTNRVPTDTQYFGPGTRLTVL.

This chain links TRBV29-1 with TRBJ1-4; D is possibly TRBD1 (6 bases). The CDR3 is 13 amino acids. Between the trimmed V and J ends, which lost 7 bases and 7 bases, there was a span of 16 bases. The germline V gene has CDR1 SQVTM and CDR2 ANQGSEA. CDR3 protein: CSGTGSDFEKLFF. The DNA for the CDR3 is TGCAGCGGCACAGGGTCCGATTTTGAAAAACTGTTTTTT.

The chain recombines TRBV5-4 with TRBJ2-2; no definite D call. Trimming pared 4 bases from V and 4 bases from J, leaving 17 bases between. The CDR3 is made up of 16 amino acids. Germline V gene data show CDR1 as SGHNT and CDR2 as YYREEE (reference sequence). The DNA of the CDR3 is TGTGCCAGCAGCGGGGTCAGTTTAGGAAGCACCGGGGAGCTGTTTTTT. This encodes CASSGVSLGSTGELFF.

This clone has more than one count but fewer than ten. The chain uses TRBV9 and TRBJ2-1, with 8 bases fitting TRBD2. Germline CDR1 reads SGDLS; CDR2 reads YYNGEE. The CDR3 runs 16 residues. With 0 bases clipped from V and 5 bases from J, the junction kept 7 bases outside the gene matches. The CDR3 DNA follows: TGTGCCAGCAGCGTAGATACTAGCGGCTACGACAATGAGCAGTTCTTC. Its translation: CASSVDTSGYDNEQFF.

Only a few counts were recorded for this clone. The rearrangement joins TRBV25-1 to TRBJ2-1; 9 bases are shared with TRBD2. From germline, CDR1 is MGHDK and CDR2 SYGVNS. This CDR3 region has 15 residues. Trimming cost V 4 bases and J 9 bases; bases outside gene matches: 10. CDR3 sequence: CASSGRLAGFGEQFF. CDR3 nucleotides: TGTGCCAGCAGTGGCAGGCTAGCGGGATTCGGTGAGCAGTTCTTC.

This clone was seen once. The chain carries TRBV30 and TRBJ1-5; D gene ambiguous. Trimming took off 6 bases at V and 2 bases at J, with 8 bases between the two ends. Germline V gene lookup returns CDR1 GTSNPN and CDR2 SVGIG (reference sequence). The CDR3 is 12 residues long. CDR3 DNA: TGTGCCTGCCGTCTAGGCAATCAGCCCCAGCATTTT. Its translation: CACRLGNQPQHF.

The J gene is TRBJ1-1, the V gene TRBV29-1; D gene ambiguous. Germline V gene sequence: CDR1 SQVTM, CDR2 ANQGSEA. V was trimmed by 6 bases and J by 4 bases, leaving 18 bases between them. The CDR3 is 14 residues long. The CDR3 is CSVAGQVVITEAFF. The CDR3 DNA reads TGCAGCGTGGCGGGTCAGGTAGTAATCACTGAAGCTTTCTTT.

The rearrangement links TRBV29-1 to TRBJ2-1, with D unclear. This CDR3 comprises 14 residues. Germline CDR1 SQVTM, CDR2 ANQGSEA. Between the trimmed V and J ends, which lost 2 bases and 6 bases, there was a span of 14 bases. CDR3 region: CSVERQIRPNEQFF. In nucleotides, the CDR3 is TGCAGCGTTGAAAGACAAATAAGACCCAATGAGCAGTTCTTC.

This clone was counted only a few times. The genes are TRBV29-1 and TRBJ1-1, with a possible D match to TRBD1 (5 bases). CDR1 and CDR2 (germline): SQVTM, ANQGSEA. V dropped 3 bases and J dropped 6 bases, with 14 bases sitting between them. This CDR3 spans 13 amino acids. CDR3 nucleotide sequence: TGCAGCGTTGAGCCGGTTGGACAAGCTGAAGCTTTCTTT. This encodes CSVEPVGQAEAFF.

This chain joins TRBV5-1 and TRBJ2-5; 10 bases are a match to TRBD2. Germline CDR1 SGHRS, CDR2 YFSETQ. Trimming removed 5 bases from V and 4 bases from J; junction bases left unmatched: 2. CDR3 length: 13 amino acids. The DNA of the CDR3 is TGCGCCAGCAGAAGCGGGAGGGCAGAGACCCAGTACTTC. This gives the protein CASRSGRAETQYF.